One and the same sample provided the 23 T cell receptor beta chains below, sequenced in a study of T-cell memory formation after mild COVID-19. TCRdb fed the 5' RACE reads into MiXCR, producing one record per CDR3 protein. The sample holds just over 150,000 distinct CDR3 sequences, 25% to 40% seen once. The sample consisted of PBMCs or a T cell subset sorted from them (not recorded which). These receptors were taken from an adult woman who had mild COVID-19 (a few samples of this study predate the infection). Cell type and time point are not known.

This clonotype occurred a few times. The CDR3 DNA reads TGTGCCAGCAGTTTAAGTAAGCGGGGGCCTTACAATGAGCAGTTCTTC. Translated, it gives CASSLSKRGPYNEQFF. The chain is built from TRBV12-3 or TRBV12-4 and TRBJ2-1, with 8 bases identical to TRBD2. V dropped 2 bases and J dropped 4; count of bases not matched to a gene: 7. This CDR3 is 16 amino acids long.

The rearrangement links TRBV12-3 or TRBV12-4 to TRBJ2-4; D may be TRBD2 (6 bases). This CDR3 region has 15 residues. Trimming removed 3 bases from V and 3 bases from J, with 12 bases in between. CDR3 region: CASSLAGLDKNIQYF. CDR3 sequence (DNA): TGTGCCAGCAGTTTGGCGGGACTTGACAAAAACATTCAGTACTTC.

The CDR3 here is CASSLYTEDEQYF. CDR3 DNA sequence: TGCGCCAGCAGCTTGTATACAGAGGACGAGCAGTACTTC. The chain combines TRBV5-1 with TRBJ2-7; D remains unclear. The CDR3 spans 13 residues. Trimming shortened V by 1 base and J by 5 bases, and 10 bases separated the two germline ends. Germline-derived CDR1 and CDR2 are SGHRS and YFSETQ.

This rearrangement joins TRBV4-3 to TRBJ2-1; TRBD2 matches 8 bases. The CDR3 is 15 amino acids. Trimming removed 4 bases from V and 5 bases from J; junction bases left unmatched: 7. Germline lookup yields CDR1 LGHNA and CDR2 YSLEER. CDR3 sequence: CASSRRAGDNNEQFF. For the CDR3, the DNA is TGCGCCAGCAGCCGACGAGCGGGAGATAACAATGAGCAGTTCTTC.

The chain employs TRBV28 and TRBJ2-5, with D possibly matching TRBD2 (6 bases). V dropped 7 bases and J dropped 2 bases, with 14 bases sitting between them. Germline V gene sequence: CDR1 MDHEN, CDR2 SYDVKM. The CDR3 has 14 amino acids. The CDR3 loop reads CASNLAGRQETQYF. In nucleotides, the CDR3 is TGTGCCAGCAACTTGGCGGGACGTCAAGAGACCCAGTACTTC. Variable domain in full (rest from reference TRBV28 and TRBJ2-5): DVKVTQSSRYLVKRTGEKVFLECVQDMDHENMFWYRQDPGLGLRLIYFSYDVKMKEKGDIPEGYSVSREKKERFSLILESASTNQTSMYLCASNLAGRQETQYFGPGTRLLVL.

This clonotype occurred a few times. The CDR3 here is CASSQETGNTEAFF. CDR3 bases: TGTGCCAGCAGCCAAGAAACGGGGAACACTGAAGCTTTCTTT. The chain carries TRBV14 and TRBJ1-1; D remains unclear. The CDR3 length is 14 residues. Trimming shortened V by 0 bases and J by 1 base, and 6 bases separated the two germline ends. From germline, CDR1 is SGHDN and CDR2 FVKESK. Filled out from reference TRBV14 and TRBJ1-1, the complete variable domain reads EAGVTQFPSHSVIEKGQTVTLRCDPISGHDNLYWYRRVMGKEIKFLLHFVKESKQDESGMPNNRFLAERTGGTYSTLKVQPAELEDSGVYFCASSQETGNTEAFFGQGTRLTVV.

The chain is built from TRBV15 and TRBJ1-6; D not certain. The CDR3 length is 13 residues. Germline values: CDR1 LNHNV, CDR2 YYDKDF (reference sequence). V gave up 5 bases and J gave up 9 bases, with 11 bases separating them. CDR3 DNA sequence: TGTGCCACCAGCGCAAACGAGGGTTCACCCCTCCACTTT. Translated, it gives CATSANEGSPLHF.

This chain connects TRBV12-3 or TRBV12-4 to TRBJ1-1; no clear D. V lost 6 bases and J 1 base, leaving 12 bases between the germline ends. This CDR3 has 14 residues. The DNA for the CDR3 is TGTGCCAGCAGCGTTAATGACTGGAACACTGAAGCTTTCTTT. The encoded protein is CASSVNDWNTEAFF.

The chain couples TRBV3-1 to TRBJ2-1; D gene unclear. V was shortened by 0 bases and J by 8 bases, with 8 bases between the two germline ends. This CDR3 is 13 amino acids long. Germline-derived CDR1 and CDR2 are LGHDT and YNNKEL (reference sequence). This CDR3 reads CASSQDDRHEQFF. The CDR3 region has the DNA TGTGCCAGCAGCCAAGATGATCGACATGAGCAGTTCTTC.

This chain joins TRBV2 and TRBJ2-5; 12 bases agree with TRBD2. The CDR3 covers 14 residues. The germline gives CDR1 SNHLY, CDR2 FYNNEI. V was pared by 5 bases and J by 3 bases, with 1 base of the junction left unmatched. The CDR3 DNA follows: TGTGCCAGCAGTCTAGCGGGGGGGAAAGAGACCCAGTACTTC. Protein: CASSLAGGKETQYF. Complete variable domain (other parts from reference TRBV2 and TRBJ2-5): EPEVTQTPSHQVTQMGQEVILRCVPISNHLYFYWYRQILGQKVEFLVSFYNNEISEKSEIFDDQFSVERPDGSNFTLKIRSTKLEDSAMYFCASSLAGGKETQYFGPGTRLLVL.

The chain carries TRBV7-2 and TRBJ2-1; D is unclear. Looked up from germline, CDR1 is SGHTA and CDR2 is FQGNSA. Trimming took 2 bases from V and 0 from J, leaving 14 bases between them. The CDR3 length is 17 residues. CDR3 coding DNA: TGTGCCAGCAGCTTACGTCCTAGAGGATTCTCCTACAATGAGCAGTTCTTC. Residues: CASSLRPRGFSYNEQFF.

The chain is built from TRBV19 and TRBJ1-2, with a possible D match to TRBD1 (6 bases). V was cut by 7 bases and J by 4 bases, with 10 bases left in between. From germline, CDR1 is LNHDA and CDR2 SQIVND (reference sequence). There are 12 residues in the CDR3. DNA of the CDR3: TGTGCCAGTACTCGGACAGTCTATGGCTACACCTTC. Protein: CASTRTVYGYTF.

The chain combines TRBV20-1 with TRBJ2-5; no clear D gene. The CDR3 is made up of 11 amino acids. With 5 bases removed from V and 5 bases from J, the gap between germline ends came to 9 bases. The germline gives CDR1 DFQATT, CDR2 SNEGSKA (reference sequence). This CDR3 is CSASDRETQYF. As DNA, the CDR3 is TGCAGTGCTTCCGACCGGGAGACCCAGTACTTC.

The V and J genes are TRBV7-2 and TRBJ2-3; the D call may be TRBD1 or TRBD2 (6 bases each). The CDR3 consists of 16 residues. The V gene's germline CDR1 is SGHTA and CDR2 FQGNSA. Trimming removed 5 bases from V and 1 base from J, with 16 bases in between. The CDR3 reads CASSTSAGGRTDTQYF. As DNA, the CDR3 is TGTGCCAGCAGCACCTCCGCCGGGGGCCGCACAGATACGCAGTATTTT.

This clonotype appeared a few times. V usage is TRBV5-1 and J usage is TRBJ2-1, with TRBD1 matching over 7 bases. The CDR3 is made up of 17 amino acids. CDR1 SGHRS and CDR2 YFSETQ come from the germline V gene. The V and J ends lost 4 bases and 4 bases, in that order; junction bases with no gene match: 14. CDR3 sequence (DNA): TGCGCCAGCAGCCCTAATACCGGGACAGTCGTTTACAATGAGCAGTTCTTC. Protein: CASSPNTGTVVYNEQFF. Full variable domain (rest looked up from reference TRBV5-1 and TRBJ2-1): KAGVTQTPRYLIKTRGQQVTLSCSPISGHRSVSWYQQTPGQGLQFLFEYFSETQRNKGNFPGRFSGRQFSNSRSEMNVSTLELGDSALYLCASSPNTGTVVYNEQFFGPGTRLTVL.

The chain employs TRBV12-3 or TRBV12-4 and TRBJ2-3; D perhaps matches TRBD2 (6 bases). The CDR3 length is 15 residues. V was clipped by 2 bases and J by 4 bases, with 13 bases between them. The CDR3 DNA reads TGTGCCAGCAGTTTAACTAGCACCGGCGCAGATACGCAGTATTTT. Translating gives CASSLTSTGADTQYF.

The chain links TRBV7-9 to TRBJ2-2; 7 bases fit TRBD1. Germline CDR1 and CDR2: SEHNR and FQNEAQ (reference sequence). V gave up 8 bases and J gave up 1 base; unmatched junction bases: 4. This CDR3 contains 14 residues. In nucleotides, the CDR3 is TGTGCCAGCTCCGGGACAGAGAACACCGGGGAGCTGTTTTTT. Protein sequence: CASSGTENTGELFF.

The chain employs TRBV4-1 and TRBJ1-5; D gene uncertain. Trimming removed 4 bases from V and 1 base from J, with 11 bases in between. Per germline, CDR1 MGHRA and CDR2 YSYEKL. CDR3 length: 15 amino acids. The CDR3 DNA follows: TGCGCCAGCAGCCCCCGGGAGGGCAGCAATCAGCCCCAGCATTTT. This translates into CASSPREGSNQPQHF.

In its sample, this clonotype was seen a few times. The V gene is TRBV2, the J gene TRBJ2-5; 8 nucleotides align to TRBD1. This CDR3 is built from 15 residues. V lost 5 bases, J lost 1 base, and 6 bases stayed unmatched. Germline V gene lookup returns CDR1 SNHLY and CDR2 FYNNEI. CDR3 coding DNA: TGTGCCAGCAGTCCGACCGACAGGGGCCAAGAGACCCAGTACTTC. This translates into CASSPTDRGQETQYF.

The rearrangement joins TRBV6-1 to TRBJ2-1, with TRBD2 matching over 8 bases. CDR3 size: 16 residues. Germline V lookup: CDR1 MNHNS, CDR2 SASEGT. J was trimmed by 5 bases and V by 6 bases; bases with no gene match: 12. The CDR3 nucleotides read TGTGCCAGCAGGAGAGCCTCGGGGGGGGTAAACAATGAGCAGTTCTTC. Its translation: CASRRASGGVNNEQFF.

This clonotype was seen ten or more times. This chain connects TRBV12-3 or TRBV12-4 to TRBJ2-5; no reliable D call. Deletions cut 3 bases from V and 5 bases from J, with 16 bases between. This CDR3 contains 15 residues. The CDR3 DNA sequence: TGTGCCAGCAGTTTTTGGGCTTCCCTGAAGGAGACCCAGTACTTC. Protein sequence: CASSFWASLKETQYF.

This clonotype appeared a single time. V and J are TRBV11-2 and TRBJ2-3, with no clear D. V dropped 0 bases and J dropped 8 bases, with 6 bases sitting between them. There are 12 residues in the CDR3. Germline V gene sequence: CDR1 SGHAT, CDR2 FQNNGV. CDR3 residues: CASSLDQSTQYF. CDR3 coding DNA: TGTGCCAGCAGCTTAGATCAATCTACGCAGTATTTT.

The gene calls are TRBV4-3 and TRBJ2-5; 11 bases agree with TRBD2. The CDR3 contains 14 residues. Trimming at V came to 4 bases and at J to 3 bases, leaving 1 base not matched to a gene. The germline V gene has CDR1 LGHNA and CDR2 YSLEER. The CDR3: CASSPGLAEETQYF. DNA for the CDR3: TGCGCCAGCAGCCCGGGACTAGCGGAAGAGACCCAGTACTTC.